The rows below give T cell receptor beta chains drawn from one sample of a study of blood T cell repertoires in COVID-19. Clones were sequenced by immunoSEQ multiplex PCR, and TCRdb holds only the in-frame ones, with some missing. The sample shows just over 300,000 clones, over 75% of them seen only once. The sample comprised PBMCs or T cells enriched from blood (not recorded which). The receptor source for this set is a middle-aged woman who had recovered from COVID-19. CDR3s include the opening cysteine and the closing phenylalanine or tryptophan. Fields, in order: J gene, D gene, V gene, CDR3 protein, CDR3 DNA. A D gene is named only where the DNA matches it firmly.

>TRBJ1-5|.|TRBV19
CASSIDPGHRNQPQHF
TGTGCCAGTAGTATAGATCCGGGACACCGGAATCAGCCCCAGCATTTT
>TRBJ2-5|.|TRBV6-5
CASSRDGQRAETQYF
TGTGCCAGCAGTCGGGACGGACAGCGAGCGGAGACCCAGTACTTC
>TRBJ1-5|TRBD1|TRBV28
CASSFPGQGNQPQHF
TGTGCCAGCAGTTTTCCGGGACAGGGTAATCAGCCCCAGCATTTT
>TRBJ2-6|.|TRBV10-3
CAISDRDGANVLTF
TGTGCCATCAGTGATCGCGATGGGGCCAACGTCCTGACTTTC
>TRBJ2-7|TRBD1|TRBV11-3
CASSLGGQGSLYEQYF
TGTGCCAGCAGCTTAGGGGGACAGGGGTCATTATACGAGCAGTACTTC
>TRBJ1-1|.|TRBV7-9
CASSLEGTGDEAFF
TGTGCCAGCAGCTTAGAAGGGACGGGGGATGAAGCTTTCTTT
>TRBJ1-6|.|TRBV6-1
CASSEAGLLPNSPLHF
TGTGCCAGCAGTGAAGCGGGACTCCTTCCGAATTCACCCCTCCACTTT
>TRBJ2-5|TRBD2|TRBV9
CASSRLAGVQETQYF
TGTGCCAGCAGCCGACTAGCGGGGGTACAAGAGACCCAGTACTTC
>TRBJ2-5|.|TRBV18
CASSPYGGGADQETQYF
TGTGCCAGCTCACCATACGGCGGAGGCGCAGATCAAGAGACCCAGTACTTC
>TRBJ1-1|.|TRBV4-3
CASSQDHPRGSLKYEAFF
TGCGCCAGCAGCCAAGATCATCCGCGGGGTTCCCTAAAATATGAAGCTTTCTTT
>TRBJ2-3|TRBD2|TRBV5-8
CASSLGTSGASGITDTQYF
TGTGCCAGCAGCTTGGGTACATCCGGGGCTAGCGGGATCACAGATACGCAGTATTTT
>TRBJ1-1|.|TRBV5-1
CASSPMGHQMNTEAFF
TGCGCCAGCAGCCCGATGGGACACCAAATGAACACTGAAGCTTTCTTT
>TRBJ1-4|.|TRBV28
CASRPTQGGGNEKLFF
TGTGCCAGCAGACCAACACAGGGCGGAGGTAATGAAAAACTGTTTTTT
>TRBJ2-2|TRBD2|TRBV11-2
CATVAGDGTGELFF
TGTGCCACTGTAGCGGGGGATGGCACCGGGGAGCTGTTTTTT
>TRBJ2-5|TRBD1|TRBV9
CASSPQDRVGETQYF
TGTGCCAGCAGCCCCCAAGACAGGGTCGGGGAGACCCAGTACTTC